This is a list of T cell receptor beta chains from one sample in a study of blood T cell repertoires in COVID-19. The data were produced by immunoSEQ multiplex PCR, yet TCRdb's version contains in-frame clones alone and is incomplete. The sample carries about 92,000 clones, around 90% recorded once. The sample taken for sequencing was peripheral blood. These receptors were obtained from a woman in her sixties or seventies with COVID-19, enrolled during active disease. CDR3s include the opening cysteine and the closing phenylalanine or tryptophan. Fields, in order: V gene, clone size, D gene, J gene, CDR3 protein, CDR3 DNA. The D gene is left open where the match is weak. Expanded clones get a size class; other rows say once, few or many, or leave the size out.

TRBV27	.	TRBD1	TRBJ1-1	CASSPGTGGTEAFF	TGTGCCAGCAGCCCGGGGACAGGAGGGACTGAAGCTTTCTTT
TRBV3-1/TRBV3-2	.	TRBD1	TRBJ1-2	CASSKDRGYGYTF	TGTGCCAGCAGCAAGGACAGGGGCTATGGCTACACCTTC
TRBV7-2	once	.	TRBJ1-2	CASSPANYGYTF	TGTGCCAGCAGCCCAGCTAACTATGGCTACACCTTC
TRBV2	.	TRBD1	TRBJ1-3	CASSPGGSGNTIYF	TGTGCCAGCAGTCCAGGGGGCTCTGGAAACACCATATATTTT
TRBV7-2	.	.	TRBJ1-5	CASSLASLGNQPQHF	TGTGCCAGCAGCTTAGCGAGTCTTGGCAATCAGCCCCAGCATTTT
TRBV30	.	.	TRBJ2-3	CAWSSRIQGGSTDTQYF	TGTGCCTGGAGTTCCCGTATACAGGGAGGGAGCACAGATACGCAGTATTTT
TRBV2	.	TRBD1	TRBJ1-3	CASSTTGGLVTGNTIYF	TGTGCCAGCAGTACCACAGGGGGCCTGGTTACTGGAAACACCATATATTTT
TRBV5-1	.	TRBD2	TRBJ2-1	CASSLGTSGVTEQFF	TGCGCCAGCAGTCTAGGGACTAGCGGGGTAACTGAGCAGTTCTTC
TRBV18	.	.	TRBJ2-7	CASSPFGTTYEQYF	TGTGCCAGCTCACCGTTTGGGACAACCTACGAGCAGTACTTC
TRBV5-1	.	.	TRBJ1-2	CASSLTSGKDGYTF	TGCGCCAGCTCTTTGACGTCCGGGAAGGATGGCTACACCTTC
TRBV5-1	.	.	TRBJ1-2	CASSSTLIYGYTF	TGCGCCAGCAGCTCTACGCTGATCTATGGCTACACCTTC
TRBV7-2	.	TRBD2	TRBJ2-2	CASSSPSGGYTGELFF	TGTGCCAGCAGCTCCCCTAGCGGGGGCTACACCGGGGAGCTGTTTTTT
TRBV7-2	.	TRBD1	TRBJ1-5	CASSQSTGAPSNQPQHF	TGTGCCAGCAGCCAGTCGACAGGGGCTCCTAGCAATCAGCCCCAGCATTTT
TRBV7-9	.	TRBD1	TRBJ1-5	CASSQVTGGSNQPQHF	TGTGCCAGCAGCCAAGTGACAGGGGGTAGCAATCAGCCCCAGCATTTT
TRBV15	.	.	TRBJ2-5	CATSRPRETQYF	TGTGCCACCAGCAGACCGCGGGAGACCCAGTACTTC
TRBV6-1	once	.	TRBJ1-5	CASSEVGSSRGQPQHF	TGTGCCAGCAGTGAAGTTGGGAGTTCAAGGGGGCAGCCCCAGCATTTT
TRBV29-1	.	TRBD1	TRBJ2-7	CSASPRDRAREQYF	TGCAGCGCCTCCCCACGGGACAGGGCGAGAGAGCAGTACTTC
TRBV18	.	TRBD1	TRBJ1-4	CASSPLGTGREKLFF	TGTGCCAGCTCACCCCTCGGGACAGGGAGAGAAAAACTGTTTTTT
TRBV11-2	few	.	TRBJ2-5	CASSLVQEAQYF	TGTGCCAGCAGCTTAGTCCAAGAGGCCCAGTACTTC
TRBV19	.	TRBD2	TRBJ2-3	CASRLAGGTDTQYF	TGTGCCAGTAGACTAGCGGGGGGCACAGATACGCAGTATTTT
TRBV5-1	.	TRBD2	TRBJ2-2	CASSLGGLTTGELFF	TGCGCCAGCAGCTTGGGGGGACTAACCACCGGGGAGCTGTTTTTT
TRBV6-5	once	.	TRBJ2-7	CASSYSRETYEQYF	TGTGCCAGCAGTTACTCGCGGGAAACCTACGAGCAGTACTTC
TRBV11-3	.	TRBD1	TRBJ2-1	CASSLGDSNNEQFF	TGTGCCAGCAGCTTAGGGGACAGCAACAATGAGCAGTTCTTC
TRBV4-1	.	TRBD1	TRBJ2-1	CASSQVQGDEQFF	TGCGCCAGCAGCCAAGTACAGGGGGATGAGCAGTTCTTC
TRBV30	.	.	TRBJ1-1	CAWSVQRQGLAFF	TGTGCCTGGAGTGTACAGAGGCAGGGGCTCGCTTTCTTT
TRBV20-1	few	TRBD1	TRBJ2-5	CSASLSPGTGGLQETQYF	TGCAGTGCTAGTCTCTCCCCGGGGACAGGGGGCCTCCAAGAGACCCAGTACTTC
TRBV5-4	.	TRBD1	TRBJ1-2	CASRSRQGIYGYTF	TGTGCCAGCAGATCAAGACAGGGTATCTATGGCTACACCTTC
TRBV12-3/TRBV12-4	.	.	TRBJ1-2	CASSPQGYGYTF	TGTGCCAGCAGTCCACAGGGATATGGCTACACCTTC
TRBV28	.	TRBD1	TRBJ1-2	CASSFPDRGVVYTF	TGTGCCAGCAGTTTTCCCGACAGGGGGGTAGTCTACACCTTC
TRBV9	few	.	TRBJ1-3	CASSVSGGNTIYF	TGTGCCAGCAGCGTCTCGGGAGGAAACACCATATATTTT
TRBV6-5	few	TRBD2	TRBJ2-5	CATDPGGLETQYF	TGTGCCACGGATCCGGGGGGGTTGGAGACCCAGTACTTC
TRBV19	.	TRBD1	TRBJ2-5	CASSTDRGQETQYF	TGTGCCAGTAGTACCGACAGGGGCCAAGAGACCCAGTACTTC
TRBV19	.	.	TRBJ2-5	CASNDRYGETQYF	TGTGCCAGTAATGACCGTTACGGGGAGACCCAGTACTTC
TRBV7-7	.	TRBD1	TRBJ2-5	CASSRTPGTGAEETQYF	TGTGCCAGCAGCCGAACACCGGGGACAGGGGCGGAAGAGACCCAGTACTTC
TRBV5-4	.	TRBD1	TRBJ2-7	CASRAGQGAIYEQYF	TGTGCCAGCAGGGCCGGACAGGGGGCCATCTACGAGCAGTACTTC